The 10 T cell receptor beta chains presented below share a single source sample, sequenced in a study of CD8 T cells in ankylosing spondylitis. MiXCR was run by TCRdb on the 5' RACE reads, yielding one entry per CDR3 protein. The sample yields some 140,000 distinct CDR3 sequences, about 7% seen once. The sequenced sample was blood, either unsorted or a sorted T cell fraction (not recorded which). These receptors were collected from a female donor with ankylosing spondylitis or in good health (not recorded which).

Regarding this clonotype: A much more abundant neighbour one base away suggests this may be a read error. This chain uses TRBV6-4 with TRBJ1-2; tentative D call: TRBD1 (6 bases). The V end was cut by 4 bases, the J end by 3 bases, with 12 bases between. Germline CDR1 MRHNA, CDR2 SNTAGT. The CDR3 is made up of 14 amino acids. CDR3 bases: TGTGCCAGCAGTGCCGCAGGGGAACACTATGGCTACACCTTC. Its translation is CASSAAGEHYGYTF.

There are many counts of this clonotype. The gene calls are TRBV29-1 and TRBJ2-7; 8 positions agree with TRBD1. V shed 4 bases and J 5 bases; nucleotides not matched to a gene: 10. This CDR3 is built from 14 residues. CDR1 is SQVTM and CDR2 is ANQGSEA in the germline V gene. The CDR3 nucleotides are TGCAGCGTTGTGAACCGGGACAGGTACCACGAGCAGTACTTC. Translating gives CSVVNRDRYHEQYF.

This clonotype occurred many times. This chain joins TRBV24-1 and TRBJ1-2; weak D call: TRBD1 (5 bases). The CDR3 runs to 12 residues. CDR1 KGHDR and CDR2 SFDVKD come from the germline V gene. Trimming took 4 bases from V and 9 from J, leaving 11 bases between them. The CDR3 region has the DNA TGTGCCACCAGTGAGGAGGGGTTACGCTACACCTTC. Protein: CATSEEGLRYTF.

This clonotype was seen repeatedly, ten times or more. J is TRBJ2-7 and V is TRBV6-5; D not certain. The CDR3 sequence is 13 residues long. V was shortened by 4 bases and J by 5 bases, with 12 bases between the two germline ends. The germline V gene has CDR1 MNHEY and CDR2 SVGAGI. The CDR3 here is CASSFTAQDEQYF. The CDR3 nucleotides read TGTGCCAGCAGTTTCACAGCCCAGGACGAGCAGTACTTC.

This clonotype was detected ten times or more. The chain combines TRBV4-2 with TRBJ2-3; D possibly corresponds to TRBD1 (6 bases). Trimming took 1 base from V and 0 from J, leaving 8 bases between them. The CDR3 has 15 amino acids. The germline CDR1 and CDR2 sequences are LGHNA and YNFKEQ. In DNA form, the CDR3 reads TGTGCCAGCAGCCAAGTTGGGACAAGCACAGATACGCAGTATTTT. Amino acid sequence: CASSQVGTSTDTQYF.

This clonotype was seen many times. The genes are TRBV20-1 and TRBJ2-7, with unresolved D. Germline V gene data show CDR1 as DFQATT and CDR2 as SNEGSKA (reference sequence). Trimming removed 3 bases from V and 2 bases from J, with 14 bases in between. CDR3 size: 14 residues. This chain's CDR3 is CSARGEVSTYEQYF. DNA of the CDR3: TGCAGTGCTAGGGGTGAGGTGAGCACCTACGAGCAGTACTTC.

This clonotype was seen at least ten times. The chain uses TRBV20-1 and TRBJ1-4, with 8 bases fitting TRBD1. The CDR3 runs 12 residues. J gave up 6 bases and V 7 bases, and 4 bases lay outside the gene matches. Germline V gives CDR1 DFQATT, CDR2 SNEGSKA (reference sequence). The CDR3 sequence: CSVDRVDEKLFF. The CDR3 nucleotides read TGCAGTGTGGACAGGGTGGATGAAAAACTGTTTTTT.

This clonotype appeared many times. CDR3 DNA sequence: TGTGCCAGCAGCGTAATCGGGGCGGATTGGCCTAACACCGGGGAGCTGTTTTTT. Translation: CASSVIGADWPNTGELFF. The V gene is TRBV9, the J gene TRBJ2-2; D tentatively fits TRBD1 or TRBD2 (5 bases each). Trimming left V 1 base short and J 2 bases short, with 18 bases between. This CDR3 comprises 18 residues. Germline-derived CDR1 and CDR2 are SGDLS and YYNGEE.

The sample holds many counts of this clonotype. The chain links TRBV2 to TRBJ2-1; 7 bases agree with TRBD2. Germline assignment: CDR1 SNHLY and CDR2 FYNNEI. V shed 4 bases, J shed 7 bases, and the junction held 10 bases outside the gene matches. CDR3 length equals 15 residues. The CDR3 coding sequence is TGTGCCAGCAGTGCCGGGGGGTTTAGAAGGAATGAGCAGTTCTTC. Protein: CASSAGGFRRNEQFF. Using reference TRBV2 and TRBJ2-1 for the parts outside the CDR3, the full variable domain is EPEVTQTPSHQVTQMGQEVILRCVPISNHLYFYWYRQILGQKVEFLVSFYNNEISEKSEIFDDQFSVERPDGSNFTLKIRSTKLEDSAMYFCASSAGGFRRNEQFFGPGTRLTVL.

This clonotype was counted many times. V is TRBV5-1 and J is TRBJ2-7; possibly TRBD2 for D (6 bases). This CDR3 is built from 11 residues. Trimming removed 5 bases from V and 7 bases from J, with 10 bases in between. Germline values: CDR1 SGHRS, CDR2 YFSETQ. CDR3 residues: CASSSGREQYF. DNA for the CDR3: TGCGCCAGCAGTTCAGGGAGGGAGCAGTACTTC.